This record concerns one T cell receptor (beta chain) sequence. The antigen is undetermined. The CDR3 extends over 12 amino acids. Trimming cost V 6 bases and J 1 base, with 10 bases left between them. Germline V CDR1 and CDR2: DFQATT, SNEGSKA (reference sequence). According to the study, TCR beta libraries were built with iRepertoire HTBI primers and CDR3-region Arm-PCR. TCRdb ran MiXCR on the multiplex PCR reads and lists one entry per CDR3 protein. The profile shows hundreds of thousands of distinct CDR3 sequences, 15% to 20% of them singletons. The sample comes from a study of regulatory T cells in long-lasting Graves disease. Noted time point: newly diagnosed GD, antithyroid drugs for less than 3 months. Researchers made the TCR library from RNA that was extracted from PBMCs. Study results and caveats: Persistent disease preferred TRBV28, TRBJ1-2 and TRBJ2-5. Samples came from peripheral blood alone, without thyroid tissue.

This sample was also put to use in a study of T cells in Graves' hyperthyroidism and ophthalmopathy. This second report adds: Patients aged 18 to 65 with hyperthyroidism were newly diagnosed, with duration under 2 months. By a 13 V-J model, ophthalmopathy was set apart from stable hyperthyroidism.

This chain joins TRBV20-1 and TRBJ2-7, with unresolved D. The sequence derives from a woman aged 35-60 years with Graves disease. The sequencing here drew on peripheral blood mononuclear cells (PBMCs), taken at new diagnosis, from a patient treated with antithyroid drugs. This CDR3 reads CSAPDLSYEQYF. In DNA form, the CDR3 reads TGCAGTGCACCGGACCTTTCCTACGAGCAGTACTTC.